The 27 T cell receptor beta chains below were found in one sample sequenced in a study of blood T cell repertoires in COVID-19. Sequencing used immunoSEQ multiplex PCR; TCRdb keeps in-frame clones, though not all of them. The data show about 250,000 clones, 88% seen once. The sequenced material came from peripheral blood. The receptor source for this set is a young woman with COVID-19, enrolled during active disease.

Regarding this clone: Relative to the germline gene, one junction end is altered; a read error may explain this. The chain links TRBV29-1 to TRBJ1-2; possible D gene TRBD1, 6 bases. Germline V CDR1 and CDR2: SQVTM, ANQGSEA. The CDR3 loop spans 13 amino acids. CDR3 amino acids: CSVVGRGGYSYTF. In DNA form, the CDR3 reads TGCAGCGTGGTGGGTCGGGGGGGCTATAGCTACACCTTC.

The J gene is TRBJ2-3, the V gene TRBV19, with D maybe TRBD2 (5 bases). V lost 4 bases to trimming and J lost 0 bases, with 11 bases between them. This CDR3 is 15 amino acids long. Germline CDR1 reads LNHDA; CDR2 reads SQIVND (reference sequence). CDR3 in DNA: TGTGCCAGTAGTACAAGCGGTATTAGCACAGATACGCAGTATTTT. The encoded protein is CASSTSGISTDTQYF.

The chain employs TRBV18 and TRBJ1-2; the D is unclear. CDR1 is KGHSH, CDR2 LQKENI, per germline. This CDR3 is 16 amino acids long. Deletions cut 0 bases from V and 5 bases from J, with 16 bases between. The CDR3 loop reads CASSPPLGLTLYGYTF. The CDR3 region has the DNA TGTGCCAGCTCACCACCGTTGGGCCTAACCTTATATGGCTACACCTTC.

The genes are TRBV11-3 and TRBJ2-2, with 7 nucleotides matching TRBD2. Germline V gives CDR1 SGHNT, CDR2 YENEEA. This CDR3 has 15 residues. With 5 bases clipped from V and 3 bases from J, the junction kept 6 bases outside the gene matches. The CDR3: CASSTHRGDTGELFF. DNA for the CDR3: TGTGCCAGCAGCACCCATCGGGGGGACACCGGGGAGCTGTTTTTT.

The V gene is TRBV3-1 (or the pseudogene TRBV3-2), the J gene TRBJ1-5; possible D gene TRBD1, 5 bases. CDR1 and CDR2 (germline): LGHDT, YNNKEL (reference sequence). Trimming removed 1 base from V and 4 bases from J, with 11 bases in between. This CDR3 is built from 15 residues. CDR3 DNA: TGTGCCAGCAGCCAAGGGGGCAGCCCTAATCAGCCCCAGCATTTT. Encoded protein: CASSQGGSPNQPQHF.

This chain connects TRBV9 to TRBJ2-3; D unresolved. Trimming removed 2 bases from V and 5 bases from J, with 6 bases in between. This CDR3 has 12 residues. CDR1 and CDR2 from the germline V gene are SGDLS and YYNGEE. The CDR3 sequence is CASSVSEDTQYF. In DNA, the CDR3 is TGTGCCAGCAGCGTGAGCGAAGATACGCAGTATTTT.

This clone was seen just once. The genes are TRBV9 and TRBJ2-3; D is perhaps TRBD2 (6 bases). Trimming cost V 0 bases and J 2 bases, with 10 bases left between them. Per germline, CDR1 SGDLS and CDR2 YYNGEE. This CDR3 is built from 15 residues. The CDR3, as DNA: TGTGCCAGCAGCGTAGACGCGGGACTCACAGATACGCAGTATTTT. Protein sequence: CASSVDAGLTDTQYF.

The sample holds one count of this clone. The V gene is TRBV3-1 (or the pseudogene TRBV3-2), the J gene TRBJ1-3; D is possibly TRBD1 (5 bases). Germline V gene sequence: CDR1 LGHDT, CDR2 YNNKEL (reference sequence). The CDR3 has 17 amino acids. V dropped 1 base and J dropped 0 bases, with 13 bases sitting between them. The CDR3 region is CASSQGRNRTSGNTIYF. The CDR3 nucleotides are TGTGCCAGCAGCCAAGGAAGGAACAGGACCTCTGGAAACACCATATATTTT.

V and J are TRBV19 and TRBJ2-3; perhaps TRBD2 as D (5 bases). The CDR3 has 14 residues. V lost 1 base, J lost 2 bases, and 7 bases lay in between. Germline CDR1 and CDR2: LNHDA and SQIVND (reference sequence). CDR3 sequence reads: CASSIVGDTDTQYF. The CDR3 bases are TGTGCCAGTAGTATAGTCGGGGACACAGATACGCAGTATTTT.

This clone was seen a few times. This chain uses TRBV6-5 with TRBJ1-6; 8 bases fit TRBD1. J lost 4 bases, V lost 2 bases, and 4 bases had no gene match. This CDR3 contains 16 residues. The germline gives CDR1 MNHEY, CDR2 SVGAGI. Here the CDR3 reads CASSYTGQAYNSPLHF. CDR3 DNA: TGTGCCAGCAGTTACACGGGACAGGCTTATAATTCACCCCTCCACTTT.

This CDR3 is CASSQDRGQETQYF. DNA of the CDR3: TGTGCCAGCAGCCAAGATCGGGGGCAAGAGACCCAGTACTTC. This chain connects TRBV4-2 to TRBJ2-5, with TRBD2 as a possible D gene (6 bases). This CDR3 contains 14 residues. The ends were cut back, 0 bases at V and 2 bases at J, with 7 bases in the middle. CDR1 LGHNA and CDR2 YNFKEQ come from the germline V gene.

J is TRBJ2-3 and V is TRBV28; the match to TRBD2 covers 8 bases. Looked up from germline, CDR1 is MDHEN and CDR2 is SYDVKM. CDR3 length: 13 residues. The trim removed 6 bases at V and 2 bases at J, leaving 1 base unmatched. Here the CDR3 reads CASRRGVTDTQYF. In nucleotides, the CDR3 is TGTGCCAGCAGGCGGGGGGTCACAGATACGCAGTATTTT.

The rearrangement links TRBV7-8 to TRBJ2-5, with D possibly TRBD2 on 6 matching bases. Between the trimmed V and J ends, which lost 7 bases and 1 base, there was a span of 13 bases. CDR3 size: 14 residues. Germline V gene sequence: CDR1 SGHVS, CDR2 FQNEAQ. The CDR3 is CASTLAGSQETQYF. Written as DNA, the CDR3 is TGTGCCAGCACCCTTGCGGGGTCCCAAGAGACCCAGTACTTC.

A single count supports this clone. This chain connects TRBV5-1 to TRBJ2-2; TRBD2 matches 9 bases. The V gene's germline CDR1 is SGHRS and CDR2 YFSETQ. J gave up 4 bases and V 0 bases, and 7 bases lay outside the gene matches. CDR3 length: 17 amino acids. CDR3 amino acids: CASSLEHQRGVTGELFF. The CDR3 nucleotides are TGCGCCAGCAGCTTGGAACACCAGCGGGGGGTCACCGGGGAGCTGTTTTTT.

The gene calls are TRBV7-2 and TRBJ2-1, with D perhaps TRBD2 (6 bases). CDR3 length: 15 amino acids. V lost 3 bases, J lost 2 bases, and 11 bases lay in between. The germline gives CDR1 SGHTA, CDR2 FQGNSA. Here the CDR3 DNA reads TGTGCCAGCAGCTTTTCCGGGGGTGCCTACAATGAGCAGTTCTTC. Its translation is CASSFSGGAYNEQFF.

The chain couples TRBV6-2 or TRBV6-3 to TRBJ2-5; 12 bases are a match to TRBD2. Germline lookup yields CDR1 MNHEY and CDR2 SVGEGT. J lost 7 bases, V lost 5 bases, and 11 bases had no gene match. This CDR3 is built from 16 residues. The CDR3 region is CASSDQTSGGHGTQYF. CDR3 DNA sequence: TGTGCCAGCAGTGACCAGACTAGCGGGGGCCACGGGACCCAGTACTTC.

The CDR3 region has the DNA TGTGCCAGCAGTTGGAGGGGCGAGCAGTACTTC. Protein product: CASSWRGEQYF. This chain joins TRBV28 and TRBJ2-7; a weak D match, TRBD2 (6 bases). Trimming removed 4 bases at V and 6 bases at J, with 7 bases between. CDR3 size: 11 residues. Germline-derived CDR1 and CDR2 are MDHEN and SYDVKM.

The chain carries TRBV4-3 and TRBJ2-7; 8 nucleotides align to TRBD2. Trimming cost V 2 bases and J 6 bases; bases outside gene matches: 12. CDR3 length equals 16 residues. CDR1 is LGHNA, CDR2 YSLEER, per germline. CDR3 sequence reads: CASSQQVGTRSGEQYF. The CDR3 bases are TGCGCCAGCAGCCAACAAGTAGGGACTAGGTCGGGCGAGCAGTACTTC.

The chain combines TRBV11-3 with TRBJ2-1; 8 nucleotides align to TRBD2. V lost 2 bases and J lost 9; bases outside the gene matches: 9. The length of the CDR3 is 15 residues. Germline loops: CDR1 SGHNT, CDR2 YENEEA. CDR3 nucleotides: TGTGCCAGCAGCTTATTTGAGCGGGAGACAATTGAGCAGTTCTTC. Translated: CASSLFERETIEQFF.

This clone appeared a few times. The chain employs TRBV7-2 and TRBJ2-5, with D unclear. Deletions cut 2 bases from V and 5 bases from J, with 6 bases between. Germline CDR1 reads SGHTA; CDR2 reads FQGNSA. The CDR3 sequence is 12 residues long. The CDR3 is CASSLFRETQYF. Here the CDR3 DNA reads TGTGCCAGCAGCTTATTCAGGGAGACCCAGTACTTC.

For this clone: Other DNA sequences in the same sample also yield this CDR3. V and J are TRBV15 and TRBJ1-3; no definite D call. The CDR3 has 15 amino acids. Germline values: CDR1 LNHNV, CDR2 YYDKDF (reference sequence). V gave up 0 bases and J gave up 3 bases, with 9 bases separating them. CDR3 protein: CATSRDPGSGNTIYF. The CDR3 coding sequence is TGTGCCACCAGCAGAGATCCCGGGAGTGGAAACACCATATATTTT.

The V call is TRBV24-1, the J call TRBJ2-5; 8 nucleotides match TRBD1. The CDR3 totals 16 residues. With 3 bases clipped from V and 0 bases from J, the junction kept 5 bases outside the gene matches. The germline gives CDR1 KGHDR, CDR2 SFDVKD. The CDR3 region is CATSDPDREDQETQYF. The CDR3, as DNA: TGTGCCACCAGTGATCCGGACAGGGAAGACCAAGAGACCCAGTACTTC.

The chain is built from TRBV9 and TRBJ2-3, with 7 nucleotides matching TRBD2. This CDR3 comprises 17 residues. Germline CDR1 is SGDLS and CDR2 is YYNGEE. V lost 4 bases, J lost 2 bases, and 13 bases stayed unmatched. The CDR3 loop reads CASSPRGDGRATDTQYF. The CDR3 DNA follows: TGTGCCAGCAGCCCCCGGGGGGACGGGAGAGCCACAGATACGCAGTATTTT.

This clone was observed a single time. The rearrangement uses TRBV6-5 and TRBJ2-1; D gene unclear. Germline CDR1 reads MNHEY; CDR2 reads SVGAGI. The V end was cut by 6 bases, the J end by 3 bases, with 15 bases between. The CDR3 is 15 amino acids. The CDR3 protein is CASSPSERVYNEQFF. The CDR3 bases are TGTGCCAGCAGCCCCTCCGAAAGAGTCTACAATGAGCAGTTCTTC.

This clone has a single count. V and J are TRBV30 and TRBJ2-1, with 8 nucleotides matching TRBD2. This CDR3 spans 16 amino acids. With 3 bases clipped from V and 4 bases from J, the junction kept 11 bases outside the gene matches. Germline values: CDR1 GTSNPN, CDR2 SVGIG (reference sequence). The CDR3 nucleotides are TGTGCCTGGAGGGGCCCCGGGACTAGTGGATACAATGAGCAGTTCTTC. Translating it yields CAWRGPGTSGYNEQFF.

The chain carries TRBV5-4 and TRBJ1-6; 11 nucleotides match TRBD1. CDR1 SGHNT and CDR2 YYREEE come from the germline V gene (reference sequence). J was trimmed by 7 bases and V by 5 bases; bases with no gene match: 8. The CDR3 has 16 amino acids. CDR3 sequence (DNA): TGTGCCAGCAGGCATACCGGGACAGGGGGAAATTCACCCCTCCACTTT. It specifies CASRHTGTGGNSPLHF.

This chain connects TRBV2 to TRBJ1-5, with a possible D match to TRBD1 (5 bases). Germline V gives CDR1 SNHLY, CDR2 FYNNEI. There are 15 residues in the CDR3. Trimming pared 3 bases from V and 5 bases from J, leaving 14 bases between. CDR3 DNA sequence: TGTGCCAGCAGTGAGGGAGGGGAGAGGGATCAGCCCCAGCATTTT. Translated, it gives CASSEGGERDQPQHF. Supplemented by reference TRBV2 and TRBJ1-5, the full variable domain reads EPEVTQTPSHQVTQMGQEVILRCVPISNHLYFYWYRQILGQKVEFLVSFYNNEISEKSEIFDDQFSVERPDGSNFTLKIRSTKLEDSAMYFCASSEGGERDQPQHFGDGTRLSIL.